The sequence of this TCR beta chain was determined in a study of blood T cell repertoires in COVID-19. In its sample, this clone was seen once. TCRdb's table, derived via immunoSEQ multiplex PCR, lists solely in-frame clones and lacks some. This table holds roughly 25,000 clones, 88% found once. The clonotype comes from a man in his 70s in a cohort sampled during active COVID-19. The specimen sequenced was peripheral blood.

The CDR3 sequence is CASSPGSGIYEQYF. The CDR3 nucleotides are TGCGCCAGCAGCCCTGGATCAGGGATCTACGAGCAGTACTTC. This chain connects TRBV5-1 to TRBJ2-7; tentative D call: TRBD1 (5 bases). The CDR3 consists of 14 residues. Trimming shortened V by 4 bases and J by 3 bases, and 14 bases separated the two germline ends. Germline lookup yields CDR1 SGHRS and CDR2 YFSETQ.